One and the same sample provided the 6 T cell receptor beta chains below, sequenced in a study of relationships among human T cell subsets. Memory T cells were selected with anti-CD45RO beads from the CD45RA-negative fraction. The T cell receptor alpha and beta CDR3 regions were amplified from mRNA by semiquantitative ARM-PCR. In ARM-PCR, communal superprimers followed tagged nested gene-specific primers for exponential amplification. TCRdb reprocessed the multiplex PCR reads via MiXCR and lists one record per CDR3 protein. The repertoire holds about 9,100 distinct CDR3 sequences, with approximately 50% as singletons. The sample was memory T cells sorted from blood. All receptors come from a man aged 35 to 55 in good health.

This CDR3 is CSARIGGIKTQYF. Here the CDR3 DNA reads TGCAGTGCTAGGATAGGGGGGATCAAGACCCAGTACTTC. The genes are TRBV20-1 and TRBJ2-5, with D perhaps matching TRBD1 or TRBD2 (6 bases each). The CDR3 is 13 amino acids. V was shortened by 3 bases and J by 6 bases, with 14 bases between the two germline ends. CDR1 is DFQATT and CDR2 is SNEGSKA in the germline V gene (reference sequence).

This clonotype rates as medium-sized. J is TRBJ2-1 and V is TRBV11-1; 7 nucleotides align to TRBD2. The trim removed 8 bases at V and 6 bases at J, leaving 4 bases unmatched. This CDR3 has 12 amino acids. The germline V gene encodes CDR1 SGHAT and CDR2 FQDESV (reference sequence). Written as DNA, the CDR3 is TGTGCCAGCGGACTAGACTTCAATGAGCAGTTCTTC. As protein: CASGLDFNEQFF.

This clonotype was seen more than once but under ten times. The J gene is TRBJ2-1, the V gene TRBV20-1; the match to TRBD2 covers 13 bases. Germline trimming cut 2 bases from V and 7 bases from J; bases unmatched to any gene: 8. The CDR3 is made up of 16 amino acids. Germline CDR1 and CDR2: DFQATT and SNEGSKA (reference sequence). The chain's CDR3 is CSARLTSGGAGNEQFF. The DNA of the CDR3 is TGCAGTGCTAGACTTACTAGCGGGGGGGCCGGGAATGAGCAGTTCTTC.

The rearrangement uses TRBV5-1 and TRBJ2-3, with 13 bases fitting TRBD2. Germline-derived CDR1 and CDR2 are SGHRS and YFSETQ. The CDR3 covers 15 residues. With 4 bases clipped from V and 4 bases from J, the junction kept 3 bases outside the gene matches. In nucleotides, the CDR3 is TGCGCCAGCAGCCGGACTAGCGGGGGCGCAGATACGCAGTATTTT. It yields the protein CASSRTSGGADTQYF.

This clonotype is deemed medium-sized (0.01 to 0.1%). CDR3 in amino acids: CASSVTDTQYF. In DNA form, the CDR3 reads TGTGCCAGCAGTGTAACAGATACGCAGTATTTT. This sequence joins TRBV28 and TRBJ2-3; D unclear. This CDR3 region has 11 residues. Germline loops: CDR1 MDHEN, CDR2 SYDVKM. The germline V and J ends were trimmed by 5 bases and 3 bases, with 3 bases remaining between them.

CDR3 in DNA: TGCAGCGTTGGACCCCCATTAGGCTATGGCTACACCTTC. Translated: CSVGPPLGYGYTF. The chain is built from TRBV29-1 and TRBJ1-2, with D unresolved. V was cut by 4 bases and J by 4 bases, with 13 bases left in between. This CDR3 has 13 amino acids. The germline V gene has CDR1 SQVTM and CDR2 ANQGSEA.